Each of the 30 T cell receptor beta chains below was sequenced from the same sample in a study of shared clonotypes between healthy human individuals. Positively selected for CCR7, the CD45RO-negative cells used as naive CD8 cells excluded terminally differentiated effector memory CD45RA+ cells. Assay: immunoSEQ multiplex PCR; the TCRdb copy retains only in-frame clones and omits some. The repertoire includes under 2,000,000 clones, about 95% of them detected once, and 1% to 1.5% sits in the top ten. Sequencing input: naive CD8+ T cells sorted from blood. The receptors come from a man aged 18 to 30 in good health.

V usage is TRBV9 and J usage is TRBJ1-6, with TRBD1 matching over 11 bases. CDR1 is SGDLS and CDR2 is YYNGEE in the germline V gene. Losses at the gene ends were 0 bases for V and 9 bases for J; bases not matched to a gene: 2. This CDR3 is 15 amino acids long. This CDR3 is CASSVAGTGGSPLHF. CDR3 DNA sequence: TGTGCCAGCAGCGTAGCCGGGACAGGGGGTTCACCCCTCCACTTT.

The gene calls are TRBV7-9 and TRBJ2-7; 7 bases line up with TRBD1. Germline trimming cut 1 base from V and 1 base from J; bases unmatched to any gene: 7. The CDR3 totals 16 residues. Looked up from germline, CDR1 is SEHNR and CDR2 is FQNEAQ (reference sequence). The CDR3 sequence is CASSLVQGIFSYEQYF. DNA for the CDR3: TGTGCCAGCAGCTTAGTACAGGGGATCTTTTCCTACGAGCAGTACTTC.

The rearrangement links TRBV4-1 to TRBJ2-5; D possibly corresponds to TRBD1 (6 bases). The DNA end is more similar to TRBJ2-7, so the J call may be wrong. From germline, CDR1 is MGHRA and CDR2 YSYEKL. The CDR3 has 15 amino acids. CDR3: CASSQAGRGLYEQYF. The CDR3 coding sequence is TGCGCCAGCAGCCAAGCAGGCAGGGGCCTCTACGAGCAGTACTTC.

The rearrangement links TRBV2 to TRBJ2-5; TRBD2 matches 12 bases. Germline assignment: CDR1 SNHLY and CDR2 FYNNEI. Trimming cost V 6 bases and J 4 bases; bases outside gene matches: 9. CDR3 length: 16 amino acids. DNA of the CDR3: TGTGCCAGCAGAAGAGCTAGCGGGGGGGCCTTAGAGACCCAGTACTTC. Encoded protein: CASRRASGGALETQYF. Drawing the rest from reference TRBV2 and TRBJ2-5, the complete variable domain is EPEVTQTPSHQVTQMGQEVILRCVPISNHLYFYWYRQILGQKVEFLVSFYNNEISEKSEIFDDQFSVERPDGSNFTLKIRSTKLEDSAMYFCASRRASGGALETQYFGPGTRLLVL.

The V call is TRBV15, the J call TRBJ2-5; 8 positions match TRBD1. The V segment lost 1 base and the J segment 1 base; nucleotides outside the gene matches: 2. Germline values: CDR1 LNHNV, CDR2 YYDKDF (reference sequence). The CDR3 contains 15 residues. CDR3 sequence (DNA): TGTGCCACCAGCAGAGGGACAGGGCCCCAAGAGACCCAGTACTTC. Translated: CATSRGTGPQETQYF.

This clone was seen a handful of times. This chain connects TRBV2 to TRBJ1-2; D may be TRBD1 (6 bases). The V gene's germline CDR1 is SNHLY and CDR2 FYNNEI. The CDR3 loop spans 13 amino acids. The V end was cut by 6 bases, the J end by 4 bases, with 12 bases between. CDR3 region: CASRGDRTYGYTF. CDR3 DNA: TGTGCCAGCAGAGGCGACAGGACCTATGGCTACACCTTC.

V usage is TRBV28 and J usage is TRBJ2-7, with D possibly matching TRBD1 (6 bases). V lost 6 bases and J lost 4, with 10 bases in between. The CDR3 covers 12 residues. Germline CDR1 reads MDHEN; CDR2 reads SYDVKM. The CDR3 spells CASSQGIYEQYF. In DNA, the CDR3 is TGTGCCAGCAGCCAGGGGATTTACGAGCAGTACTTC.

The J gene is TRBJ1-4, the V gene TRBV7-9; D call uncertain. Trimming shortened V by 1 base and J by 7 bases, and 7 bases separated the two germline ends. The CDR3 consists of 13 residues. Germline V lookup: CDR1 SEHNR, CDR2 FQNEAQ (reference sequence). CDR3: CASSLGVSEKLFF. CDR3 DNA: TGTGCCAGCAGCTTAGGGGTCAGTGAAAAACTGTTTTTT.

The chain employs TRBV5-1 and TRBJ1-2, with 7 bases lining up with TRBD1. Germline V gene sequence: CDR1 SGHRS, CDR2 YFSETQ. The V and J ends lost 5 bases and 6 bases, in that order; junction bases with no gene match: 10. This CDR3 region has 14 residues. Here the CDR3 DNA reads TGCGCCAGCAGTTTTCAGGACAGGAGTGATGGCTACACCTTC. Translated, it gives CASSFQDRSDGYTF. Combining the CDR3 with reference TRBV5-1 and TRBJ1-2 gives the whole variable domain KAGVTQTPRYLIKTRGQQVTLSCSPISGHRSVSWYQQTPGQGLQFLFEYFSETQRNKGNFPGRFSGRQFSNSRSEMNVSTLELGDSALYLCASSFQDRSDGYTFGSGTRLTVV.

This chain joins TRBV4-1 and TRBJ2-3; D is uncertain. From germline, CDR1 is MGHRA and CDR2 YSYEKL. CDR3 length equals 12 residues. Trimming took 2 bases from V and 2 from J, leaving 2 bases between them. The DNA of the CDR3 is TGCGCCAGCAGCCAACACACAGATACGCAGTATTTT. It translates to CASSQHTDTQYF.

This clone occurred a few times. The same CDR3 also results from other DNA sequences found in this sample. The V gene is TRBV6-1, the J gene TRBJ1-2, with D uncertain. CDR1 MNHNS and CDR2 SASEGT come from the germline V gene. The CDR3 runs to 13 residues. Trimming took off 2 bases at V and 4 bases at J, with 8 bases between the two ends. The CDR3 sequence: CASSERQPYGYTF. The CDR3 DNA follows: TGTGCCAGCAGTGAAAGGCAGCCCTATGGCTACACCTTC.

This chain joins TRBV7-9 and TRBJ2-7, with 7 positions matching TRBD1. This CDR3 is built from 14 residues. Germline-derived CDR1 and CDR2 are SEHNR and FQNEAQ (reference sequence). V lost 4 bases and J lost 2; bases outside the gene matches: 5. As DNA, the CDR3 is TGTGCCAGCAGCTCCCGGGACAGTACCTACGAGCAGTACTTC. It specifies CASSSRDSTYEQYF.

The chain recombines TRBV4-3 with TRBJ2-7; D perhaps matches TRBD1 (5 bases). The CDR3 is made up of 14 amino acids. The ends were cut back, 1 base at V and 1 base at J, with 8 bases in the middle. Germline CDR1 reads LGHNA; CDR2 reads YSLEER. CDR3 DNA: TGCGCCAGCAGCCAAGGTCCAGGGTCCTACGAGCAGTACTTC. Protein: CASSQGPGSYEQYF.

Remarks on this clone: This specimen includes other DNA sequences encoding the same CDR3. This rearrangement joins TRBV4-1 to TRBJ1-2; tentative D call: TRBD1 (5 bases). Germline V CDR1 and CDR2: MGHRA, YSYEKL. This CDR3 comprises 13 residues. V gave up 1 base and J gave up 5 bases, with 8 bases separating them. The CDR3 DNA follows: TGCGCCAGCAGCCAAGTGGGGGGATATGGCTACACCTTC. Encoded protein: CASSQVGGYGYTF.

The chain uses TRBV27 and TRBJ1-4; D is unresolved. Germline CDR1 and CDR2: MNHEY and SMNVEV (reference sequence). This CDR3 is 13 amino acids long. V dropped 1 base and J dropped 2 bases, with 2 bases sitting between them. Here the CDR3 reads CASSLLTNEKLFF. CDR3 in DNA: TGTGCCAGCAGTTTATTGACTAATGAAAAACTGTTTTTT.

The CDR3 sequence: CASSLSGEGISGNTIYF. CDR3 in DNA: TGTGCCAGCAGTCTCTCGGGGGAGGGGATCTCTGGAAACACCATATATTTT. This chain links TRBV7-8 with TRBJ1-3, with D possibly being TRBD1 (5 bases). Looked up from germline, CDR1 is SGHVS and CDR2 is FQNEAQ. This CDR3 is built from 17 residues. Trimming left V 6 bases short and J 0 bases short, with 18 bases between. Supplemented by reference TRBV7-8 and TRBJ1-3, the full variable domain reads GAGVSQSPRYKVAKRGQDVALRCDPISGHVSLFWYQQALGQGPEFLTYFQNEAQLDKSGLPSDRFFAERPEGSVSTLKIQRTQQEDSAVYLCASSLSGEGISGNTIYFGEGSWLTVV.

The chain uses TRBV27 and TRBJ1-2; D is perhaps TRBD1 (6 bases). Trimming left V 6 bases short and J 0 bases short, with 17 bases between. The CDR3 is made up of 16 amino acids. Per germline, CDR1 MNHEY and CDR2 SMNVEV (reference sequence). The CDR3 is CASSPSTGEANYGYTF. The DNA for the CDR3 is TGTGCCAGCAGCCCCTCGACAGGCGAAGCTAACTATGGCTACACCTTC.

The chain's CDR3 is CASSYGAVLTYEQYF. The CDR3 nucleotides read TGTGCCAGCAGTTACGGGGCAGTCCTGACCTACGAGCAGTACTTC. This chain uses TRBV6-5 with TRBJ2-7; TRBD1 might be the D (5 bases). Germline CDR1 reads MNHEY; CDR2 reads SVGAGI. This CDR3 is built from 15 residues. V dropped 2 bases and J dropped 2 bases, with 13 bases sitting between them.

The chain is built from TRBV2 and TRBJ2-3; TRBD2 matches at 8 bases. J was trimmed by 0 bases and V by 4 bases; bases with no gene match: 3. Germline-derived CDR1 and CDR2 are SNHLY and FYNNEI. The CDR3 is 15 residues long. For the CDR3, the DNA is TGTGCCAGCAGTGGTAGCGGGGCTAGCACAGATACGCAGTATTTT. This encodes CASSGSGASTDTQYF.

With regard to this clone: This sample includes further DNA sequences coding for the same CDR3. The CDR3 sequence is CAWSSGSSYEQYF. The CDR3 DNA reads as TGTGCCTGGAGCTCCGGGAGCTCCTACGAGCAGTACTTC. V and J are TRBV30 and TRBJ2-7; D perhaps matches TRBD2 (6 bases). The CDR3 sequence is 13 residues long. V shed 3 bases and J shed 0 bases, with 9 bases lying between them. Germline CDR1 GTSNPN, CDR2 SVGIG (reference sequence).

Comment on this clone: Other DNA sequences in the sample encode the same CDR3. V and J are TRBV27 and TRBJ2-1, with 7 bases fitting TRBD1. Germline V gene sequence: CDR1 MNHEY, CDR2 SMNVEV (reference sequence). The CDR3 length is 12 residues. The junction had 0 bases not matched to a gene; V was cut back by 2 bases and J by 8 bases. CDR3 sequence (DNA): TGTGCCAGCAGTTTAGGGACAGATGAGCAGTTCTTC. Its protein is CASSLGTDEQFF.

The count of this clone is one. The chain employs TRBV6-5 and TRBJ2-2; D uncertain. Germline V CDR1 and CDR2: MNHEY, SVGAGI. The CDR3 totals 13 residues. V was trimmed by 8 bases and J by 2 bases, leaving 9 bases between them. Written as DNA, the CDR3 is TGTGCCAGCGGGCTCCCTAACACCGGGGAGCTGTTTTTT. It codes for CASGLPNTGELFF.

The V and J genes are TRBV7-9 and TRBJ1-1, with 7 positions matching TRBD1. The J segment lost 0 bases and the V segment lost 1 base, leaving 11 bases of the junction unmatched. CDR3 length equals 18 residues. Germline V lookup: CDR1 SEHNR, CDR2 FQNEAQ (reference sequence). The CDR3 here is CASSLGLDREGMNTEAFF. The CDR3 DNA reads as TGTGCCAGCAGCTTAGGATTAGACAGGGAGGGAATGAACACTGAAGCTTTCTTT.

The rearrangement links TRBV4-3 to TRBJ1-2; D uncertain. Germline V gene lookup returns CDR1 LGHNA and CDR2 YSLEER. The CDR3 length is 16 residues. The germline V and J ends were trimmed by 1 base and 1 base, with 13 bases remaining between them. The CDR3 coding sequence is TGCGCCAGCAGCCAAGTGTATCGGGAGATTAACTATGGCTACACCTTC. It specifies CASSQVYREINYGYTF.

V and J are TRBV27 and TRBJ2-7, with D tentatively TRBD2 (5 bases). With 3 bases removed from V and 5 bases from J, the gap between germline ends came to 14 bases. CDR3 length equals 14 residues. Germline lookup yields CDR1 MNHEY and CDR2 SMNVEV (reference sequence). DNA for the CDR3: TGTGCCAGCAGTTTGATATCGGAGGTCCACGAGCAGTACTTC. It encodes CASSLISEVHEQYF.

The CDR3 loop is CASSPWGDNTGELFF. CDR3 nucleotides: TGTGCCAGCAGCCCTTGGGGGGATAACACCGGGGAGCTGTTTTTT. The chain couples TRBV4-2 to TRBJ2-2; D may be TRBD2 (6 bases). Trimming took off 4 bases at V and 2 bases at J, with 11 bases between the two ends. The germline CDR1 and CDR2 sequences are LGHNA and YNFKEQ. This CDR3 has 15 amino acids.

The chain combines TRBV5-4 with TRBJ2-2; either TRBD1 or TRBD2 may fit D (6 bases each). The V gene lost 0 bases and the J gene lost 0 bases, with 9 bases spanning the gap. This CDR3 comprises 16 residues. The germline gives CDR1 SGHNT, CDR2 YYREEE (reference sequence). CDR3 coding DNA: TGTGCCAGCAGCTTGGACGGGGGCGCGAACACCGGGGAGCTGTTTTTT. Protein: CASSLDGGANTGELFF.

The CDR3 nucleotides are TGCGCCAGCAGCTCGGGACTAGCGGGGGTGGAGACCCAGTACTTC. It is translated as CASSSGLAGVETQYF. The chain links TRBV5-1 to TRBJ2-5, with 14 bases identical to TRBD2. Trimming at V came to 3 bases and at J to 5 bases, leaving 3 bases not matched to a gene. Germline CDR1 reads SGHRS; CDR2 reads YFSETQ. This CDR3 is 15 amino acids long.

The chain recombines TRBV4-1 with TRBJ1-5; D may be TRBD1 (5 bases). Germline V CDR1 and CDR2: MGHRA, YSYEKL. The CDR3 loop spans 15 amino acids. With 1 base removed from V and 0 bases from J, the gap between germline ends came to 7 bases. As DNA, the CDR3 is TGCGCCAGCAGCCAAGGGACACATAGCAATCAGCCCCAGCATTTT. As protein: CASSQGTHSNQPQHF.

The CDR3 reads CASMLRGYEQFF. For the CDR3, the DNA is TGTGCCAGCATGTTAAGGGGCTATGAGCAGTTCTTC. The rearrangement uses TRBV6-6 and TRBJ2-1, with a weak D call TRBD1 (5 bases). The CDR3 contains 12 residues. The V and J ends lost 7 bases and 8 bases respectively, with 12 bases between them. Germline lookup yields CDR1 MNHNY and CDR2 SVGAGI (reference sequence).